These T cell receptor beta chains were read from a single sample in a study of cytomegalovirus exposure and HLA in healthy donors. Profiled with immunoSEQ multiplex PCR; TCRdb holds only in-frame clones, not every one. This table has some 95,000 clones, roughly three quarters appearing once. The sequenced material came from PBMCs. These receptors were obtained from a woman between 35 and 50 years old in good health and CMV-seronegative. The CDR3 runs from the conserved cysteine through the conserved F or W. A D gene is named only where the DNA matches it firmly. Size is omitted from some rows. Given values are once, few, many or a class for expanded clones.

clone size	V gene	D gene	J gene	CDR3 DNA	CDR3 protein
-	TRBV29-1	-	TRBJ1-5	TGCAGCGTGTCCAACGGTTATAGCAATCAGCCCCAGCATTTT	CSVSNGYSNQPQHF
-	TRBV6-1	-	TRBJ2-7	TGTGCCAGCAGTGAAGCAGCAGGGACATACGAGCAGTACTTC	CASSEAAGTYEQYF
-	TRBV27	-	TRBJ2-7	TGTGCCAGCAGGCGGGGGCTGGGGTCCGAGCAGTACTTC	CASRRGLGSEQYF
once	TRBV9	-	TRBJ1-2	TGTGCCAGCAGCGTAGAGGACTCCGGGGGCTATGGCTACACCTTC	CASSVEDSGGYGYTF
-	TRBV5-1	TRBD1	TRBJ1-1	TGCGCCAGCAGCTGGAAGACAGGGTACACTGAAGCTTTCTTT	CASSWKTGYTEAFF
few	TRBV7-8	TRBD2	TRBJ2-1	TGTGCCAGCAGCTTAGGGAGGTGGCTAGCGGGACGAAATGAGCAGTTCTTC	CASSLGRWLAGRNEQFF
-	TRBV6-5	-	TRBJ1-5	TGTGCCAGCAGCTTACAGGGACTAGGCAATCAGCCCCAGCATTTT	CASSLQGLGNQPQHF
-	TRBV29-1	-	TRBJ2-7	TGCAGCGTTGGACAGAGGGGGGGCGAGCAGTACTTC	CSVGQRGGEQYF
few	TRBV9	-	TRBJ1-1	TGTGCCAGCAGCGGGGACATCAACACTGAAGCTTTCTTT	CASSGDINTEAFF
-	TRBV18	-	TRBJ2-7	TGTGCCAGCTCACCAAACGAGAGGAGGGGATCCTACGAGCAGTACTTC	CASSPNERRGSYEQYF
-	TRBV9	TRBD2	TRBJ2-3	TGTGCCAGCAGCGGGCCCGGGACTAGCGGGGGGGCCCTGAGCACAGATACGCAGTATTTT	CASSGPGTSGGALSTDTQYF
-	TRBV4-1	TRBD2	TRBJ2-5	TGCGCCAGCAGCATTGGTCTAGCGGGGGGGGGAGAGACCCAGTACTTC	CASSIGLAGGGETQYF
few	TRBV5-6	-	TRBJ2-5	TGTGCCAGCAGCCCGAGAGCTGCTAGAAGCATGGAGACCCAGTACTTC	CASSPRAARSMETQYF
-	TRBV4-2	TRBD2	TRBJ2-1	TGTGCCAGCAGCCGGACTAGCGGGGACATAAGCTCCTACAATGAGCAGTTCTTC	CASSRTSGDISSYNEQFF
-	TRBV19	TRBD1	TRBJ1-2	TGTGCCAGTAGTATCAGCATACAGGGGGCCCTCTATGGCTACACCTTC	CASSISIQGALYGYTF
-	TRBV7-9	TRBD1	TRBJ1-1	TGTGCCAGCAGCCCCGGAAGGGACAGCCTAAAGAACACTGAAGCTTTCTTT	CASSPGRDSLKNTEAFF
-	TRBV29-1	TRBD1	TRBJ1-3	TGCAGCGTGGGGACAGGGGTCTCTGGAAACACCATATATTTT	CSVGTGVSGNTIYF
-	TRBV6-1	-	TRBJ1-1	TGTGCCAGCAGTGAAGATGGGCGGCAGGGAGCTTTCTTT	CASSEDGRQGAFF
-	TRBV19	TRBD1	TRBJ1-6	TGTGCCAGTAGTATGTGGCAGGGGGCTTCGGATAATTCACCCCTCCACTTT	CASSMWQGASDNSPLHF
-	TRBV7-9	TRBD2	TRBJ2-3	TGTGCCAGCAGCTCCCCCCATGAGCGGGGGCCCACAGATACGCAGTATTTT	CASSSPHERGPTDTQYF
-	TRBV2	-	TRBJ2-7	TGTGCCAGCAGGGAGGAGTCGCCACTCCCCTACGAGCAGTACTTC	CASREESPLPYEQYF
-	TRBV19	TRBD2	TRBJ2-3	TGTGCCAGTGCTAAACTAGCGGACTACACAGATACGCAGTATTTT	CASAKLADYTDTQYF
-	TRBV27	-	TRBJ2-1	TGTGCCAGCACTCCAGGGGATGTCGCCTACAATGAGCAGTTCTTC	CASTPGDVAYNEQFF
few	TRBV9	-	TRBJ1-1	TGTGCCAGCAGCGTAGACAGGAACACTGAAGCTTTCTTT	CASSVDRNTEAFF
-	TRBV7-3	-	TRBJ1-6	TGTGCCAGCAGCCGCGATCATAATTCACCCCTCCACTTT	CASSRDHNSPLHF
-	TRBV4-2	TRBD2	TRBJ2-1	TGTGCCAGCAGCCTTGCCTTGGGGAGGGCTGAGGTGTACAATGAGCAGTTCTTC	CASSLALGRAEVYNEQFF
-	TRBV12-5	-	TRBJ2-7	TGTGCCTGTGGGGGACACTTCTACGAGCAGTACTTC	CACGGHFYEQYF
once	TRBV19	TRBD1	TRBJ1-1	TGTGCCAGTAGCTACAGGGGAGGCTCTACGAACACTGAAGCTTTCTTT	CASSYRGGSTNTEAFF
-	TRBV5-1	-	TRBJ1-4	TGCGCCAGCAGCTGGCAGGGGCCGGGGACTAATGAAAAACTGTTTTTT	CASSWQGPGTNEKLFF
-	TRBV15	-	TRBJ2-7	TGTGCCACCAGCAGAGGCGAGTCCTCCTACGAGCAGTACTTC	CATSRGESSYEQYF
once	TRBV4-1	TRBD1	TRBJ1-6	TGCGCCAGCAGCCATATAGGCCGGGACAGGTATAATTCACCCCTCCACTTT	CASSHIGRDRYNSPLHF
-	TRBV19	TRBD2	TRBJ2-5	TGTGCCAGTAGTATAGATCCCCCGGGGAATAGCGGGGGGCAAGAGACCCAGTACTTC	CASSIDPPGNSGGQETQYF
-	TRBV9	-	TRBJ1-2	TGTGCCAGCAGCGTAGGAGTCTCGGGTTTCAACTATGGCTACACCTTC	CASSVGVSGFNYGYTF
-	TRBV2	-	TRBJ1-2	TGTGCCAGCAGAGAACTCGGACGGAAACAGGGAGGCTACACCTTC	CASRELGRKQGGYTF
-	TRBV29-1	TRBD2	TRBJ2-3	TGCAGCGCCGGAGGGAGGGTGACAGATACGCAGTATTTT	CSAGGRVTDTQYF
-	TRBV2	TRBD2	TRBJ2-1	TGTGCCAGCGAAACTAGCACGGGACTAGCGGTTCGTAGAGGGTCCTACAATGAGCAGTTCTTC	CASETSTGLAVRRGSYNEQFF
few	TRBV7-9	-	TRBJ1-3	TGTGCCAGCAGCACAGACAGCCGTACACCCGGGAGGTCTGGAAACACCATATATTTT	CASSTDSRTPGRSGNTIYF
large	TRBV5-4	-	TRBJ2-2	TGTGCCAGCGGCCCCCCTGCCGGGGAGCTGTTTTTT	CASGPPAGELFF
-	TRBV27	-	TRBJ1-6	TGTGCCAGCAGTTTACATTTCCCCGGGGCGGAGGGCCTCCACTTT	CASSLHFPGAEGLHF
-	TRBV7-9	-	TRBJ2-5	TGTGCCAGCAGCTTGGGACTGGGCCAAGAGACCCAGTACTTC	CASSLGLGQETQYF
few	TRBV5-1	-	TRBJ1-1	TGCGCCAGCAGCGTCAGACAGAACACTGAAGCTTTCTTT	CASSVRQNTEAFF
-	TRBV5-8	-	TRBJ2-5	TGTGCCAGCAGCTTGGAAGGGTTGGGAGGTGAGACCCAGTACTTC	CASSLEGLGGETQYF
-	TRBV7-8	-	TRBJ1-3	TGTGCCAGCAGCTTTATCGTCGTCCCCCGAGGAGTCTCTGGAAACACCATATATTTT	CASSFIVVPRGVSGNTIYF
-	TRBV2	TRBD2	TRBJ2-3	TGTGCCAGCAGTGGGGCGGGACTAGCTCGCACAGATACGCAGTATTTT	CASSGAGLARTDTQYF
-	TRBV11-2	-	TRBJ1-2	TGTGCCAGCAGCTTATTACTCCAGGGTGGCTACACCTTC	CASSLLLQGGYTF
few	TRBV6-5	TRBD1	TRBJ2-7	TGTGCCAGCAGTTACTCGGGGACAGGGTCGTACGAGCAGTACTTC	CASSYSGTGSYEQYF
-	TRBV6-6	TRBD1	TRBJ1-1	TGTGCCAGCAGCGGACAGGGGCCTGAAGCTTTCTTT	CASSGQGPEAFF
once	TRBV4-3	-	TRBJ1-1	TGCGCCAGCAGCCAATATATCGGTGAATCGAACACTGAAGCTTTCTTT	CASSQYIGESNTEAFF